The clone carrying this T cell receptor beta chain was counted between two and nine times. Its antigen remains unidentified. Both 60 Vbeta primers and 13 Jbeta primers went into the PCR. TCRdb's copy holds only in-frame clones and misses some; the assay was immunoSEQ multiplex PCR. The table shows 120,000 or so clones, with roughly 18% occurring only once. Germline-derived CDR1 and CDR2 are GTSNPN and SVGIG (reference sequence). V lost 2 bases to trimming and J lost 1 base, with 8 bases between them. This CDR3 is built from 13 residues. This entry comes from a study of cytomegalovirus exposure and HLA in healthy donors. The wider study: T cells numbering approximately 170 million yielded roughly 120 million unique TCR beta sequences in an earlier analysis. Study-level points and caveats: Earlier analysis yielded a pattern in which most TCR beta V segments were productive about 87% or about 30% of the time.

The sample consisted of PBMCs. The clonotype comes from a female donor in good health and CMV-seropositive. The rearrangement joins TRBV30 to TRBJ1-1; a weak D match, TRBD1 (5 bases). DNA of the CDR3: TGTGCCTGGAGTTACACAGGGAACACTGAAGCTTTCTTT. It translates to CAWSYTGNTEAFF. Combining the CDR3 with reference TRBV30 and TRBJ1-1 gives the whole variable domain SQTIHQWPATLVQPVGSPLSLECTVEGTSNPNLYWYRQAAGRGLQLLFYSVGIGQISSEVPQNLSASRPQDRQFILSSKKLLLSDSGFYLCAWSYTGNTEAFFGQGTRLTVV.